This T cell receptor beta chain was documented in a study of vaccination effects on CD4 cells after COVID-19. Assay: immunoSEQ multiplex PCR; the TCRdb copy retains only in-frame clones and omits some. The data show over 45,000 clones, with roughly 70% seen just once and about 17% held by the top ten. Study observations and caveats: Convalescent patients were few in the study, and early post-infection timepoints were absent.

The CDR3 totals 17 residues. V was pared by 3 bases and J by 3 bases, with 11 bases of the junction left unmatched. The germline V gene has CDR1 LGHNA and CDR2 YSLEER. Antigen-specific CD4+ T cells were expanded (with viral peptide pools) by the ViraFEST assay ahead of sequencing. Once cultured for approximately eleven days, the cells underwent separation to obtain CD4+ T cells. Vaccine recipients lacked prior SARS-CoV-2 infection and had negative nucleocapsid antibodies. Days 3 and 7 were when half the medium was replaced with IL-2 medium. As regards this clone: Its antigen is undetermined.

The receptor comes from a human donor who received a COVID-19 vaccine. V is TRBV4-3 and J is TRBJ2-3, with 8 bases aligning to TRBD2. The sample consisted of CD4+ T cells from PBMCs cultured with SARS-CoV-2 spike peptides, taken before COVID-19 vaccination. The CDR3 nucleotides are TGCGCCAGCAGCCATCAAAACGGGGGGGCGGCAACAGATACGCAGTATTTT. Protein: CASSHQNGGAATDTQYF.